This TCR beta chain was retrieved from a study of blood T cell repertoires in COVID-19. Study-level information: From the United States, Italy and Spain came samples of acute and convalescent COVID-19. Nucleic acid was either cDNA or gDNA, and it came from T cells, B-cell-depleted T cells, or PBMCs.

Assay: immunoSEQ multiplex PCR; the TCRdb copy retains only in-frame clones and omits some. There are 150,000 or so clones in the sample; 75% to 80% occur only once, and around 3.2% lies in the top ten. Grouping used clinical history reported by participants in a survey and questionnaire. Recovery meant two consecutive negative NP/OP PCR tests, professional clearance, or resolved symptoms. The length of the CDR3 is 13 residues. V was pared by 1 base and J by 8 bases, with 10 bases between. The V gene's germline CDR1 is SGHRS and CDR2 YFSETQ. This chain links TRBV5-1 with TRBJ2-1; D possibly corresponds to TRBD2 (6 bases). This TCR came from a woman aged 50 to 65 who had recovered from COVID-19. The sample consisted of PBMCs or T cells enriched from blood (not recorded which). The CDR3 loop reads CASSLSPSDEQFF. CDR3 bases: TGCGCCAGCAGCTTGTCCCCTAGCGATGAGCAGTTCTTC.